The 11 T cell receptor beta chains given below trace back to one sample, sequenced in a study of T cell repertoires in cytomegalovirus infection. TCRdb itself ran the reads through MiXCR, one entry per CDR3 protein. The table records about 700,000 distinct CDR3 sequences, around 32% of them present only once. The antigens for these receptors are not known. This sample comprised cultured PBMCs, obtained from culture after CMV antigen stimulation. These TCRs come from a human donor in good health (CMV status not recorded). Some clones in this sample may be carry-over from other donors' samples.

CDR3 residues: CASTERASIDTQYF. CDR3 bases: TGTGCCAGCACTGAGCGGGCGTCCATAGATACGCAGTATTTT. This chain joins TRBV6-1 and TRBJ2-3; D possibly corresponds to TRBD2 (6 bases). CDR1 and CDR2 (germline): MNHNS, SASEGT. Trimming removed 7 bases at V and 5 bases at J, with 16 bases between. The CDR3 has 14 amino acids.

This clonotype appeared a few times. V is TRBV29-1 and J is TRBJ2-7, with TRBD1 as a possible D gene (6 bases). CDR3 size: 11 residues. The germline gives CDR1 SQVTM, CDR2 ANQGSEA. Between the trimmed V and J ends, which lost 3 bases and 6 bases, there was a span of 9 bases. The CDR3 loop reads CSVDGRGEQYF. Written as DNA, the CDR3 is TGCAGCGTTGATGGCAGGGGCGAGCAGTACTTC.

The chain combines TRBV20-1 with TRBJ2-7, with 7 bases aligning to TRBD2. Germline CDR1 reads DFQATT; CDR2 reads SNEGSKA (reference sequence). The CDR3 totals 16 residues. With V trimmed by 5 bases and J by 1 base, 14 bases remained unmatched. CDR3 sequence reads: CSADLNLAESSYEQYF. CDR3 DNA sequence: TGCAGTGCTGACTTGAATCTAGCGGAGTCATCCTACGAGCAGTACTTC.

V is TRBV20-1 and J is TRBJ2-3; TRBD2 is a possible D gene (6 bases). The CDR3 is 14 residues long. Between the trimmed V and J ends, which lost 0 bases and 4 bases, there was a span of 11 bases. Germline V gives CDR1 DFQATT, CDR2 SNEGSKA (reference sequence). CDR3 nucleotides: TGCAGTGCTAGAGACCGACTAGGGTCAGATACGCAGTATTTT. As protein: CSARDRLGSDTQYF.

This chain links TRBV20-1 with TRBJ2-1; no firm D call. The CDR3 covers 12 residues. Trimming shortened V by 3 bases and J by 8 bases, and 11 bases separated the two germline ends. Germline V gives CDR1 DFQATT, CDR2 SNEGSKA (reference sequence). The CDR3 region is CSASLGPDEQFF. CDR3 DNA: TGCAGTGCTAGTTTAGGACCCGATGAGCAGTTCTTC.

V is TRBV28 and J is TRBJ1-1; D call uncertain. Germline CDR1 and CDR2: MDHEN and SYDVKM. This CDR3 is 14 amino acids long. Trimming took 6 bases from V and 0 from J, leaving 11 bases between them. For the CDR3, the DNA is TGTGCCAGCAGCATTGGGTACATGAACACTGAAGCTTTCTTT. Translated, it gives CASSIGYMNTEAFF.

This clonotype was found a few times. The J gene is TRBJ1-5, the V gene TRBV20-1; unclear D gene. The germline V gene has CDR1 DFQATT and CDR2 SNEGSKA (reference sequence). V was clipped by 1 base and J by 3 bases, with 7 bases between them. This CDR3 has 13 residues. The DNA of the CDR3 is TGCAGTGCTAGAGCCAGCAACAATCAGCCCCAGCATTTT. Translation: CSARASNNQPQHF.

A few counts support this clonotype. J is TRBJ2-3 and V is TRBV6-2 or TRBV6-3, with a possible D match to TRBD2 (5 bases). The germline V gene encodes CDR1 MNHEY and CDR2 SVGEGT. CDR3 size: 15 residues. V gave up 0 bases and J gave up 4 bases, with 11 bases separating them. CDR3 in amino acids: CASSYSGEMADTQYF. DNA of the CDR3: TGTGCCAGCAGTTACTCTGGGGAGATGGCAGATACGCAGTATTTT.

The table lists this clonotype with a few counts. The chain employs TRBV4-1 and TRBJ2-7, with unresolved D. The germline V and J ends were trimmed by 5 bases and 0 bases, with 11 bases remaining between them. The CDR3 has 14 residues. CDR1 MGHRA and CDR2 YSYEKL come from the germline V gene. CDR3 in DNA: TGCGCCAGCAGCTCCCGGGCCATCTCCTACGAGCAGTACTTC. The encoded protein is CASSSRAISYEQYF.

This clonotype was recorded once. The gene calls are TRBV23-1 and TRBJ2-5; tentatively, D is TRBD1 (6 bases). TRBV23-1 is annotated as an ORF whose role is uncertain. This CDR3 is 20 amino acids long. The V end lost 1 base, the J end lost 0 bases, and 24 bases lay between the germline ends. CDR3 sequence: CASSQFSVILLRQDQETQYF. CDR3 coding DNA: TGCGCCAGCAGTCAATTTAGCGTCATACTGCTGCGACAGGACCAAGAGACCCAGTACTTC.

This clonotype has only a few counts. The chain has TRBV6-5 and TRBJ2-7; perhaps TRBD1 as D (5 bases). The germline CDR1 and CDR2 sequences are MNHEY and SVGAGI. The CDR3 sequence is 13 residues long. The germline V and J ends were trimmed by 8 bases and 2 bases, with 13 bases remaining between them. The CDR3 bases are TGTGCCAGCTCGGCGCCAGGGACCTACGAGCAGTACTTC. Its translation: CASSAPGTYEQYF.